The T cell receptor beta chain described here comes from a study of TIL therapy for anti-PD-1-resistant metastatic lung cancer. Study overall: Median tumor PD-L1 proportion score was 6%. Study-level results: Patients were highly selected, enriched for treatment-naive, never-smoker and oncogene-addicted cases. Infused TIL clonotypes partially replaced the baseline blood repertoire, then decayed over months.

Regarding this clone: Its matching antigen is unknown.

The immunoSEQ assay was v3. The data were produced by immunoSEQ multiplex PCR, yet TCRdb's version contains in-frame clones alone and is incomplete. This sample has about 50,000 clones, with around 86% found just once. Per germline, CDR1 SGHTA and CDR2 FQGNSA. CDR3 length: 18 residues. Germline trimming cut 0 bases from V and 5 bases from J; bases unmatched to any gene: 10. As to time point: pre-treatment sample, taken before nivolumab and TIL therapy. Adults with stage 4 NSCLC were enrolled in a phase I trial. The starting material was blood, obtained at baseline. The gene calls are TRBV7-2 and TRBJ2-1; TRBD2 agrees at 10 bases. The sequence was obtained from a person aged 30 to 80 with non-small cell lung cancer. The CDR3 nucleotides are TGTGCCAGCAGCTTAGCAGGGCGTGGGAGCGGGAGGGACAATGAGCAGTTCTTC. Its translation is CASSLAGRGSGRDNEQFF.